This T cell receptor beta chain was observed in a study of T cells in localized non-small cell lung cancer. Study-level findings and limits: The study detected a median roughly 61 of the top 100 tumor clones in adjacent lung. Uninvolved adjacent lung showed the highest T cell clonality, exceeding tumor. Analysis by sequencing included only one tumor region, so heterogeneity remains possible. There was an association of higher blood T cell density with longer overall survival.

Assay: immunoSEQ multiplex PCR; the TCRdb copy retains only in-frame clones and omits some. This table holds roughly 9,600 clones, roughly 88% found once. The V end was cut by 0 bases, the J end by 1 base, with 9 bases between. This CDR3 spans 15 amino acids. CDR1 is MNHNY and CDR2 is SVGAGI in the germline V gene (reference sequence). On this clone itself: Antigen unknown.

The chain has TRBV6-6 and TRBJ1-1; D is unclear. This clonotype originated in a male donor aged 60 or older with stage III squamous cell lung carcinoma. The input for sequencing was peripheral blood, taken before any cancer treatment. DNA for the CDR3: TGTGCCAGCAGTTACTCTGGACTGACGAACACTGAAGCTTTCTTT. It translates to CASSYSGLTNTEAFF.